These 25 T cell receptor beta chains were all obtained from the same sample, sequenced in a study of cytomegalovirus exposure and HLA in healthy donors (dated by TCRdb to about 2017). The library was built by means of the immunoSEQ multiplex PCR assay. A mixture of 60 forward primers for TCR Vbeta segments and 13 reverse primers for TCR Jbeta segments was used in the multiplex PCR. Not all clones reach the TCRdb copy of this immuneACCESS table, which keeps in-frame sequences only. Checked studies attribute under half of the gap to unresolved V genes and leave the rest unexplained. The sample yields about 93,000 clones; about four fifths were counted once. The biggest ten clones account for less than 9.5% of the sample. The specimen was PBMCs. Receptor source: a man aged 30 to 39 in good health and CMV-seronegative.

The chain is built from TRBV11-1 and TRBJ2-5; 7 nucleotides align to TRBD1. J gave up 3 bases and V 5 bases, and 6 bases lay outside the gene matches. The CDR3 runs to 14 residues. Germline assignment: CDR1 SGHAT and CDR2 FQDESV (reference sequence). The CDR3 loop is CASSPGTAKETQYF. The CDR3 DNA sequence: TGTGCCAGCAGCCCCGGGACAGCTAAAGAGACCCAGTACTTC.

The gene calls are TRBV9 and TRBJ2-6; 8 bases are shared with TRBD1. J was trimmed by 2 bases and V by 4 bases; bases with no gene match: 11. Germline CDR1 SGDLS, CDR2 YYNGEE. This CDR3 is built from 18 residues. The CDR3 reads CASSHPGQGIAGANVLTF. CDR3 coding DNA: TGTGCCAGCAGCCATCCCGGACAGGGAATCGCTGGGGCCAACGTCCTGACTTTC.

V gene TRBV19 combines with J gene TRBJ1-4; D not resolved. This CDR3 is built from 15 residues. V lost 4 bases and J 2 bases, leaving 11 bases between the germline ends. Per germline, CDR1 LNHDA and CDR2 SQIVND (reference sequence). This CDR3 reads CASSRQTATNEKLFF. CDR3 nucleotide sequence: TGTGCCAGTAGTAGACAAACGGCGACTAATGAAAAACTGTTTTTT.

The rearrangement links TRBV29-1 to TRBJ2-1; 7 bases line up with TRBD2. Germline V gene lookup returns CDR1 SQVTM and CDR2 ANQGSEA. This CDR3 comprises 16 residues. Losses at the gene ends were 4 bases for V and 2 bases for J; bases not matched to a gene: 11. CDR3 nucleotides: TGCAGCGTTGCGGGGAGGGCTGGGCTAGCCTACAATGAGCAGTTCTTC. It is translated as CSVAGRAGLAYNEQFF.

The chain combines TRBV19 with TRBJ2-3, with a possible D match to TRBD2 (6 bases). Germline V gives CDR1 LNHDA, CDR2 SQIVND (reference sequence). V lost 3 bases and J lost 0, with 10 bases in between. This CDR3 is built from 15 residues. This CDR3 is CASSMRDVSTDTQYF. DNA of the CDR3: TGTGCCAGTAGTATGCGGGACGTTAGCACAGATACGCAGTATTTT.

This chain joins TRBV30 and TRBJ2-3; possibly TRBD2 for D (6 bases). Germline CDR1 GTSNPN, CDR2 SVGIG (reference sequence). This CDR3 has 14 residues. V was clipped by 0 bases and J by 3 bases, with 10 bases between them. The CDR3: CAWSVGRGTDTQYF. For the CDR3, the DNA is TGTGCCTGGAGTGTAGGTCGGGGGACAGATACGCAGTATTTT.

This clone was observed a handful of times. J is TRBJ2-1 and V is TRBV19; 9 bases align to TRBD1. V lost 3 bases to trimming and J lost 5 bases; unmatched junction nucleotides: 5. CDR1 and CDR2 from the germline V gene are LNHDA and SQIVND (reference sequence). The CDR3 loop spans 15 amino acids. The CDR3 nucleotides read TGTGCCAGTAGTATTAGGGGACAGGGAAACAATGAGCAGTTCTTC. Translating it yields CASSIRGQGNNEQFF.

The chain is built from TRBV29-1 and TRBJ1-2, with 7 bases fitting TRBD1. Germline CDR1 is SQVTM and CDR2 is ANQGSEA. Trimming at V came to 7 bases and at J to 2 bases, leaving 7 bases not matched to a gene. There are 13 residues in the CDR3. The CDR3 protein is CSETGVTNYGYTF. CDR3 sequence (DNA): TGCAGCGAAACAGGGGTGACCAACTATGGCTACACCTTC.

The chain employs TRBV10-1 and TRBJ2-7; 14 bases align to TRBD2. Trimming removed 5 bases from V and 6 bases from J; junction bases left unmatched: 6. CDR3 size: 15 residues. Germline values: CDR1 WNHNN, CDR2 SYGVQD (reference sequence). The CDR3, as DNA: TGCGCCAGCAGTTCGGGACTAGCGGGAGTAACCGAGCAGTACTTC. Its protein is CASSSGLAGVTEQYF.

The CDR3 reads CASSLEGVDTEAFF. The CDR3 nucleotides are TGTGCCAGCAGCTTGGAAGGAGTTGACACTGAAGCTTTCTTT. This rearrangement joins TRBV5-6 to TRBJ1-1; D is uncertain. The CDR3 has 14 residues. Trimming took 0 bases from V and 3 from J, leaving 9 bases between them. Looked up from germline, CDR1 is SGHDT and CDR2 is YYEEEE.

The sample holds one count of this clone. The chain has TRBV5-1 and TRBJ2-1; 7 nucleotides agree with TRBD1. There are 17 residues in the CDR3. Trimming at V came to 5 bases and at J to 1 base, leaving 12 bases not matched to a gene. Per the germline V gene, CDR1 is SGHRS and CDR2 is YFSETQ. CDR3 in DNA: TGCGCCAGCAGAAAAAAGGGACAGCGAGAATCCTACAATGAGCAGTTCTTC. Protein sequence: CASRKKGQRESYNEQFF. Using reference TRBV5-1 and TRBJ2-1 for the parts outside the CDR3, the full variable domain is KAGVTQTPRYLIKTRGQQVTLSCSPISGHRSVSWYQQTPGQGLQFLFEYFSETQRNKGNFPGRFSGRQFSNSRSEMNVSTLELGDSALYLCASRKKGQRESYNEQFFGPGTRLTVL.

The gene calls are TRBV10-3 and TRBJ1-4; 10 nucleotides match TRBD1. This CDR3 has 14 residues. Unmatched junction bases numbered 4, after V lost 6 bases and J lost 6 bases. Per germline, CDR1 ENHRY and CDR2 SYGVKD. The CDR3 region has the DNA TGTGCCATCAGCTCCGGGACAGGGGATGAAAAACTGTTTTTT. Protein: CAISSGTGDEKLFF.

The genes are TRBV4-1 and TRBJ2-5; unclear D gene. The V end was cut by 1 base, the J end by 4 bases, with 7 bases between. CDR3 length equals 13 residues. Germline V CDR1 and CDR2: MGHRA, YSYEKL. CDR3 protein: CASSQGARETQYF. In DNA, the CDR3 is TGCGCCAGCAGCCAAGGGGCTCGAGAGACCCAGTACTTC.

The gene calls are TRBV4-2 and TRBJ1-4; D unresolved. The germline V gene encodes CDR1 LGHNA and CDR2 YNFKEQ. Trimming took 1 base from V and 0 from J, leaving 15 bases between them. CDR3 size: 18 residues. The CDR3 nucleotides read TGTGCCAGCAGCCAAGTTTGGGCGAAACCTGCAACTAATGAAAAACTGTTTTTT. Its protein product is CASSQVWAKPATNEKLFF.

J is TRBJ2-3 and V is TRBV5-1; 10 bases align to TRBD1. The CDR3 length is 15 residues. Germline lookup yields CDR1 SGHRS and CDR2 YFSETQ. The V and J ends lost 4 bases and 5 bases, in that order; junction bases with no gene match: 7. Here the CDR3 DNA reads TGCGCCAGCAGCGCCGGGACAGGGGTAGGAGATACGCAGTATTTT. Protein: CASSAGTGVGDTQYF.

This chain links TRBV19 with TRBJ1-2, with a tentative D call TRBD1 (6 bases). This CDR3 has 14 amino acids. Germline CDR1 reads LNHDA; CDR2 reads SQIVND (reference sequence). Trimming removed 5 bases from V and 3 bases from J, with 13 bases in between. CDR3 DNA sequence: TGTGCCAGTAGTCACCCGGGACAAGACTATGGCTACACCTTC. Encoded protein: CASSHPGQDYGYTF.

Only a few counts were recorded for this clone. The rearrangement uses TRBV5-1 and TRBJ2-1; no firm D call. This CDR3 comprises 15 residues. CDR1 is SGHRS, CDR2 YFSETQ, per germline. The ends were cut back, 0 bases at V and 2 bases at J, with 9 bases in the middle. CDR3 region: CASSLDSVTYNEQFF. The CDR3 bases are TGCGCCAGCAGCTTGGATTCGGTGACCTACAATGAGCAGTTCTTC.

The chain recombines TRBV25-1 with TRBJ2-7, with TRBD1 identical over 7 bases. V shed 9 bases and J 4 bases; nucleotides not matched to a gene: 6. The CDR3 is 12 amino acids. Germline values: CDR1 MGHDK, CDR2 SYGVNS. The CDR3 sequence is CASRQGSYEQYF. The CDR3 nucleotides are TGTGCCAGTCGACAGGGATCGTACGAGCAGTACTTC.

V is TRBV28 and J is TRBJ2-1; TRBD2 agrees at 7 bases. Germline V gives CDR1 MDHEN, CDR2 SYDVKM. The CDR3 runs to 17 residues. J lost 0 bases, V lost 7 bases, and 12 bases had no gene match. CDR3 sequence (DNA): TGTGCCAGCACCTCGGCGGGGGAACTAACCTCCTACAATGAGCAGTTCTTC. Its translation: CASTSAGELTSYNEQFF. The whole variable domain, remainder taken from reference TRBV28 and TRBJ2-1, is DVKVTQSSRYLVKRTGEKVFLECVQDMDHENMFWYRQDPGLGLRLIYFSYDVKMKEKGDIPEGYSVSREKKERFSLILESASTNQTSMYLCASTSAGELTSYNEQFFGPGTRLTVL.

V gene TRBV28 combines with J gene TRBJ2-7; D is perhaps TRBD1 (6 bases). CDR3 length equals 13 residues. The germline gives CDR1 MDHEN, CDR2 SYDVKM. V was pared by 10 bases and J by 0 bases, with 13 bases between. CDR3 nucleotide sequence: TGTGCCACGGCCCAGGGGCTCTCCTACGAGCAGTACTTC. The encoded protein is CATAQGLSYEQYF.

In this sample, this clone turned up once. The genes are TRBV19 and TRBJ1-1; D is uncertain. The CDR3 totals 14 residues. Germline V lookup: CDR1 LNHDA, CDR2 SQIVND (reference sequence). V was trimmed by 1 base and J by 1 base, leaving 7 bases between them. The CDR3: CASSIGQSNTEAFF. The CDR3 nucleotides read TGTGCCAGTAGTATAGGCCAGTCGAACACTGAAGCTTTCTTT.

This clone turned up a few times. The gene calls are TRBV7-9 and TRBJ2-6; 10 bases match TRBD1. Germline V gene data show CDR1 as SEHNR and CDR2 as FQNEAQ (reference sequence). Losses at the gene ends were 4 bases for V and 0 bases for J; bases not matched to a gene: 9. The CDR3 runs to 19 residues. The CDR3 DNA reads TGTGCCAGCAGCTCAGAGCGGGACAGGGGCAGCTCTGGGGCCAACGTCCTGACTTTC. This translates into CASSSERDRGSSGANVLTF.

The DNA of the CDR3 is TGCGCCAGCAGCCAGCTACCTATAAACAGGGCTAACTATGGCTACACCTTC. This codes for CASSQLPINRANYGYTF. V gene TRBV4-3 combines with J gene TRBJ1-2, with D perhaps matching TRBD1 (6 bases). The CDR3 loop spans 17 amino acids. Trimming pared 3 bases from V and 0 bases from J, leaving 17 bases between. The germline V gene has CDR1 LGHNA and CDR2 YSLEER.

The rearrangement joins TRBV5-1 to TRBJ1-3; 8 bases agree with TRBD1. Trimming cost V 5 bases and J 4 bases; bases outside gene matches: 11. Germline V gene data show CDR1 as SGHRS and CDR2 as YFSETQ. CDR3 length: 16 residues. This chain's CDR3 is CASSSTGQGYGNTIYF. The CDR3 nucleotides read TGCGCCAGCAGTTCCACCGGACAGGGTTACGGAAACACCATATATTTT.

The chain joins TRBV9 to TRBJ2-3; TRBD2 matches 7 bases. This CDR3 comprises 17 residues. The V and J ends lost 0 bases and 4 bases, in that order; junction bases with no gene match: 11. Germline loops: CDR1 SGDLS, CDR2 YYNGEE. The CDR3 DNA is TGTGCCAGCAGCGTAGACCTACGGGGGGTAATCCCAGATACGCAGTATTTT. Encoded protein: CASSVDLRGVIPDTQYF. Using reference TRBV9 and TRBJ2-3 for the parts outside the CDR3, the full variable domain is DSGVTQTPKHLITATGQRVTLRCSPRSGDLSVYWYQQSLDQGLQFLIQYYNGEERAKGNILERFSAQQFPDLHSELNLSSLELGDSALYFCASSVDLRGVIPDTQYFGPGTRLTVL.